The 18 T cell receptor beta chains listed next were all sequenced from one sample in a study of breast tumors, draining lymph nodes, adjacent tissues (dated by TCRdb to between 2015 and 2016). Lymph node samples came from the axillary draining lymph nodes of breast cancer patients. Library creation used multiplex PCR. The instrument given in TCRdb is Illumina HiSeq 2000. Through fastp at Q25 and MiXCR, TCRdb rebuilt clones from the public reads, retaining in-frame beta chains. Identical CDR3 protein sequences are pooled into one entry, listed with their most common genes and DNA. Within this sample are about 270,000 distinct CDR3 sequences, with 30% to 35% of them counted one time only. In total, the top ten clones hold around 1.1% of the sample. Material for sequencing was axillary lymph node tissue. These receptors were obtained from a female donor with breast cancer. Some clones in this sample may be carry-over from other donors' samples.

In its sample, this clonotype was seen many times. The chain recombines TRBV6-5 with TRBJ2-1; no firm D call. The CDR3 contains 14 residues. Trimming cost V 2 bases and J 15 bases, with 20 bases left between them. From germline, CDR1 is MNHEY and CDR2 SVGAGI. Written as DNA, the CDR3 is TGTGCCAGCAGTTACCGAGAAAGGACCTCCACATGGTTCTTC. Amino acids: CASSYRERTSTWFF.

This clonotype was detected many times. This chain connects TRBV6-1 to TRBJ2-2; D may be TRBD1 (5 bases). The CDR3 spans 14 residues. Trimming took off 6 bases at V and 4 bases at J, with 12 bases between the two ends. CDR1 and CDR2 (germline): MNHNS, SASEGT. The CDR3: CASSRIRGTGELFF. The CDR3 DNA reads as TGTGCCAGCAGCCGAATAAGGGGCACCGGGGAGCTGTTTTTT.

This clonotype has a count of ten or more. The rearrangement links TRBV20-1 to TRBJ2-1; 8 bases fit TRBD2. CDR1 and CDR2 (germline): DFQATT, SNEGSKA (reference sequence). CDR3 length: 14 amino acids. V dropped 6 bases and J dropped 9; count of bases not matched to a gene: 13. CDR3 in amino acids: CSAGKREPRGEQFF. CDR3 nucleotide sequence: TGCAGTGCAGGCAAGCGGGAGCCACGAGGTGAGCAGTTCTTC.

This clonotype was counted only a few times. V and J are TRBV28 and TRBJ1-3; 7 nucleotides line up with TRBD1. CDR3 size: 14 residues. V gave up 6 bases and J gave up 8 bases; unmatched junction bases: 10. The germline CDR1 and CDR2 sequences are MDHEN and SYDVKM. CDR3 loop: CASRLKGARDTIYF. The CDR3 DNA reads as TGTGCCAGCAGACTTAAGGGGGCCCGGGACACCATATATTTT.

The sample holds a few counts of this clonotype. This may stem from a read error, because a much larger clone lies one nucleotide away. The J gene is TRBJ2-7, the V gene TRBV4-1, with 11 positions matching TRBD1. V lost 8 bases, J lost 9 bases, and 15 bases stayed unmatched. The CDR3 is made up of 15 amino acids. Germline assignment: CDR1 MGHRA and CDR2 YSYEKL. CDR3 DNA sequence: TGCGCCAGCGGCTCGGGGGATGGGACAGGGGGTCGGCAGTACTTC. Its protein product is CASGSGDGTGGRQYF.

Turning to this clonotype: A read error may be the cause here, since a much bigger clone is one base away. The CDR3 spells CSASLEVEQSF. CDR3 nucleotide sequence: TGCAGTGCTAGCCTCGAGGTTGAGCAGTCCTTC. The chain combines TRBV20-1 with TRBJ2-1; no reliable D call. CDR1 is DFQATT, CDR2 SNEGSKA, per germline (reference sequence). The CDR3 sequence is 11 residues long.

This chain links TRBV12-3 or TRBV12-4 with TRBJ2-3; 9 bases match TRBD1. After removal of 6 bases from V and 3 bases from J, the junction contained 10 bases not matched to a gene. The CDR3 spans 16 residues. This CDR3 reads CASSQPGTGRTDTQYF. The CDR3 bases are TGTGCCAGCAGCCAACCCGGGACAGGGCGAACAGATACGCAGTATTTT.

The J gene is TRBJ2-4, the V gene TRBV11-2; a possible D gene is TRBD1 (6 bases). V gave up 3 bases and J gave up 0 bases, with 6 bases separating them. Per the germline V gene, CDR1 is SGHAT and CDR2 is FQNNGV. The CDR3 length is 14 residues. The CDR3 here is CASSFRGAKNIQYF. The CDR3, as DNA: TGTGCCAGCAGCTTCAGGGGAGCCAAAAACATTCAGTACTTC.

This clonotype was detected only a few times. V usage is TRBV6-1 and J usage is TRBJ2-7, with 13 positions matching TRBD2. The CDR3 is made up of 16 amino acids. Germline CDR1 and CDR2: MNHNS and SASEGT. V shed 5 bases and J 3 bases; nucleotides not matched to a gene: 7. CDR3 region: CASSYLLAGGSYEQYF. The DNA for the CDR3 is TGTGCCAGCAGTTACTTACTAGCGGGAGGGAGCTACGAGCAGTACTTC.

This clonotype was recorded many times. CDR3 loop: CASSSRTGQETQYF. The CDR3 region has the DNA TGTGCCAGCAGCTCGAGGACAGGGCAAGAGACCCAGTACTTC. V gene TRBV5-5 combines with J gene TRBJ2-5, with 8 positions matching TRBD1. The germline V gene encodes CDR1 SGHKS and CDR2 YYEKEE (reference sequence). The CDR3 is 14 amino acids. With V trimmed by 3 bases and J by 2 bases, 3 bases remained unmatched.

The table lists this clonotype with many counts. This sequence joins TRBV5-4 and TRBJ2-1; 14 positions match TRBD2. After removal of 9 bases from V and 7 bases from J, the junction contained 3 bases not matched to a gene. CDR1 is SGHNT and CDR2 is YYREEE in the germline V gene (reference sequence). The CDR3 sequence is 13 residues long. In nucleotides, the CDR3 is TGTGCCACCGGACTAGCGGGAGGAAATGAGCAGTTCTTC. Translation: CATGLAGGNEQFF.

This clonotype appeared many times. V is TRBV5-1 and J is TRBJ2-1; 9 bases agree with TRBD2. From germline, CDR1 is SGHRS and CDR2 YFSETQ. The CDR3 length is 17 residues. V trimming: 7 bases; J trimming: 1 base; junction bases outside the gene matches: 12. CDR3 DNA sequence: TGCGCCAGCCAAACGATAGCGGGAGTTGGGTCCTACAATGAGCAGTTCTTC. This encodes CASQTIAGVGSYNEQFF.

This chain links TRBV7-9 with TRBJ1-4, with 7 bases identical to TRBD1. There are 15 residues in the CDR3. Germline V gene lookup returns CDR1 SEHNR and CDR2 FQNEAQ (reference sequence). V lost 5 bases to trimming and J lost 4 bases; unmatched junction nucleotides: 7. This CDR3 reads CASSTQGDLNEKLFF. In DNA, the CDR3 is TGTGCCAGCAGCACCCAGGGGGACCTTAATGAAAAACTGTTTTTT.

The V gene is TRBV30, the J gene TRBJ2-2; D is possibly TRBD1 or TRBD2 (6 bases each). V was clipped by 1 base and J by 3 bases, with 21 bases between them. The CDR3 covers 18 residues. Germline values: CDR1 GTSNPN, CDR2 SVGIG (reference sequence). CDR3 protein: CAWSDRRGSRLDTGELFF. DNA for the CDR3: TGTGCCTGGAGTGACCGGAGGGGGTCAAGGCTGGACACCGGGGAGCTGTTTTTT.

V usage is TRBV20-1 and J usage is TRBJ2-5, with 10 bases matching TRBD2. Germline values: CDR1 DFQATT, CDR2 SNEGSKA (reference sequence). The V segment lost 2 bases and the J segment 5 bases; nucleotides outside the gene matches: 14. The CDR3 is made up of 17 amino acids. In DNA, the CDR3 is TGCAGTGCTAGATCGGGAGCGGGAGGGCCGGGCGATGAGACCCAGTACTTC. Translation gives CSARSGAGGPGDETQYF.

This clonotype was detected many times. The V gene is TRBV7-8, the J gene TRBJ2-3; D not resolved. Germline loops: CDR1 SGHVS, CDR2 FQNEAQ. Trimming took 2 bases from V and 0 from J, leaving 21 bases between them. The CDR3 is 19 amino acids. The CDR3 bases are TGTGCCAGCAGCTTACCCCGCCTCCCTCCAAGAAGAAGCACAGATACGCAGTATTTT. Its protein is CASSLPRLPPRRSTDTQYF.

On this clonotype: Being one base from a much bigger clone, this may be a read error. V is TRBV7-2 and J is TRBJ2-5; D might be TRBD2 (6 bases). Per the germline V gene, CDR1 is SGHTA and CDR2 is FQGNSA. The length of the CDR3 is 15 residues. CDR3 sequence: CASSLEVGSQETQHF. In DNA form, the CDR3 reads TGTGCCAGCAGCTTAGAGGTCGGGAGTCAAGAGACCCAGCACTTC. Variable domain in full (rest from reference TRBV7-2 and TRBJ2-5): GAGVSQSPSNKVTEKGKDVELRCDPISGHTALYWYRQSLGQGLEFLIYFQGNSAPDKSGLPSDRFSAERTGGSVSTLTIQRTQQEDSAVYLCASSLEVGSQETQHFGPGTRLLVL.

The V and J genes are TRBV6-6 and TRBJ2-5, with D perhaps TRBD2 (6 bases). V lost 5 bases to trimming and J lost 9 bases, with 22 bases between them. There are 15 residues in the CDR3. The V gene's germline CDR1 is MNHNY and CDR2 SVGAGI (reference sequence). As DNA, the CDR3 is TGTGCCAGCAGTCCCTCGGGCGGTCGGAGGGTAGCCCAGTACTTC. Translation: CASSPSGGRRVAQYF.